One T cell receptor (beta chain) is described in this entry. The antigen this receptor binds is unknown. No per-base quality is available; no much larger clone lies one base away. TCRbeta CDR3 regions were amplified from genomic DNA by means of the immunoSEQ Assay, a bias-controlled multiplex PCR. The authors' pipeline ran thus. Within the assay, amplification of reference gene primers was used to estimate how many nucleated cells each sample contained. Sequence reads were collapsed and filtered to measure the absolute abundance of every unique TCRbeta CDR3 rearrangement. For each sample, productive Simpson clonality was calculated as the square root of Simpson's diversity index across productive rearrangements. Held by TCRdb, this immuneACCESS table contains in-frame sequences only and omits some clones. Under half of the omission traces to an unresolved V gene where checked; the cause of the rest is unknown. V and J calls and clone size are as listed in that table; D and trimming were resolved from the DNA. Present in this sample are under 250,000 clones, roughly four fifths of which were seen just once. The ten largest clonotypes hold approximately 3% of the sample.

The sample is drawn from a study of blood T cell repertoires in COVID-19 (dated by TCRdb to about 2020). Study-wide context: Samples covering the acute and convalescent phases of COVID-19 were provided by collaborators in the United States, Italy and Spain. The repertoires were released in a freely available public database meant as a resource for research on the immune response to SARS-CoV-2. Where HLA class I and class II types were available, the types were taken from metadata supplied by the sample provider, not from assay-based typing. Deeply sampled blood TCRbeta repertoires from subjects exposed to, actively infected with, or recovered from COVID-19 were included in the dataset. The material from the prospective study consisted of cDNA or gDNA derived from T cells, B-cell-depleted T cells, or PBMCs. The samples were drawn from the first 160 participants of the ongoing ImmuneRACE study and from 950 to 1,500 subjects provided by 6 global collaborators. The sample metadata nearly always contained a de-identified subject ID, COVID-19 status, age in years and sex. General study outcomes and caveats: Clinical and demographic metadata were provided uncurated, with the amount varying by source and participant.

Another Seattle source contributed samples from volunteer blood donors who had recovered from COVID-19. Each collaborating institution followed its own protocols to collect whole blood in K2EDTA tubes. For TCRbeta analysis, collaborator samples were shipped as frozen whole blood, as isolated PBMCs, or as DNA extracted from either sample type. The CDR3 covers 15 residues, taking in both the cysteine and the phenylalanine. The only DNA kept is the CDR3, 45 bases in frame from the first base. V was cut back by 1 base and J by 0 bases, leaving a gap of 5 bases between them. As encoded in the germline V gene, CDR1 is SGHRS while CDR2 is YFSETQ.

The chain couples TRBV5-1 to TRBJ2-6, with an unclear D gene assignment. The sequenced sample consisted of peripheral blood. This sequence was found in a woman between 25 and 40 years old who had recovered from COVID-19. The CDR3 corresponds to CASSLTSSGANVLTF. The sequenced DNA: TGCGCCAGCAGCTTGACGAGCTCTGGGGCCAACGTCCTGACTTTC.